The 19 T cell receptor beta chains below come from one sample, sequenced in a study of blood T cells in healthy people across ages. Primers used in a second PCR of roughly 6 to 11 cycles were a sample-barcoded 5' primer and a J-beta primer mix. TCRdb itself ran the 5' RACE reads through MiXCR, one entry per CDR3 protein. The sample lists about 1.4 million distinct CDR3 sequences; approximately 59% were seen once. The sequenced material came from blood. These receptors all come from a young man in good health.

The CDR3: CSALDRSNEKLFF. The CDR3 DNA reads TGCAGTGCTCTTGACAGATCGAATGAAAAACTGTTTTTT. The J gene is TRBJ1-4, the V gene TRBV20-1; TRBD1 is a possible D gene (5 bases). The germline V gene has CDR1 DFQATT and CDR2 SNEGSKA (reference sequence). The length of the CDR3 is 13 residues. V was shortened by 5 bases and J by 5 bases, with 12 bases between the two germline ends.

The chain recombines TRBV7-9 with TRBJ1-2; maybe TRBD1 (5 bases). Germline CDR1 is SEHNR and CDR2 is FQNEAQ (reference sequence). The CDR3 has 14 amino acids. V was clipped by 4 bases and J by 8 bases, with 17 bases between them. CDR3 DNA sequence: TGTGCCAGCAGCTCGCAGGTCGGTCGGGACGGCTACACCTTC. This translates into CASSSQVGRDGYTF.

This chain links TRBV28 with TRBJ2-4; D gene ambiguous. The germline V and J ends were trimmed by 6 bases and 0 bases, with 15 bases remaining between them. The CDR3 consists of 16 residues. Germline-derived CDR1 and CDR2 are MDHEN and SYDVKM. This CDR3 is CASSYYSTLAKNIQYF. CDR3 DNA: TGTGCCAGCAGCTACTACAGTACTCTAGCCAAAAACATTCAGTACTTC. The variable domain in full, completed from reference TRBV28 and TRBJ2-4, reads DVKVTQSSRYLVKRTGEKVFLECVQDMDHENMFWYRQDPGLGLRLIYFSYDVKMKEKGDIPEGYSVSREKKERFSLILESASTNQTSMYLCASSYYSTLAKNIQYFGAGTRLSVL.

This rearrangement joins TRBV7-2 to TRBJ1-6; D might be TRBD1 (6 bases). V gave up 2 bases and J gave up 6 bases, with 11 bases separating them. The length of the CDR3 is 15 residues. Germline V lookup: CDR1 SGHTA, CDR2 FQGNSA. The DNA for the CDR3 is TGTGCCAGCAGCTTAAGAGACAGGCCTAATTCACCCCTCCACTTT. Encoded protein: CASSLRDRPNSPLHF.

The V call is TRBV13, the J call TRBJ2-4; possibly TRBD1 or TRBD2 for D (6 bases each). Trimming removed 2 bases at V and 0 bases at J, with 17 bases between. The CDR3 runs 18 residues. The germline V gene has CDR1 PRHDT and CDR2 FYEKMQ (reference sequence). CDR3 sequence reads: CASSLRDRRGLAKNIQYF. As DNA, the CDR3 is TGTGCCAGCAGCTTACGGGACCGACGGGGGCTAGCCAAAAACATTCAGTACTTC.

In the case of this clonotype: At one end, the junction sequence differs from germline, possibly due to a read error. V and J are TRBV3-1 and TRBJ1-4; D is perhaps TRBD1 (6 bases). The CDR3 has 15 residues. The germline gives CDR1 LGHDT, CDR2 YNNKEL (reference sequence). CDR3 DNA: TGTGCCAGCAGTCAAGGGGCGGACAGAAGAGAAAAACTGTTTTTT. Protein: CASSQGADRREKLFF.

This clonotype has a handful of counts. The chain carries TRBV20-1 and TRBJ2-3, with 7 bases that match TRBD1. Germline V gives CDR1 DFQATT, CDR2 SNEGSKA (reference sequence). The CDR3 loop spans 13 amino acids. Trimming removed 5 bases from V and 2 bases from J; junction bases left unmatched: 4. DNA of the CDR3: TGCAGTGCTCCCGGGACAGACACAGATACGCAGTATTTT. As protein: CSAPGTDTDTQYF.

The CDR3 sequence is CASSLSWGGNTEAFF. In DNA form, the CDR3 reads TGCGCCAGCAGCTTGTCTTGGGGCGGGAACACTGAAGCTTTCTTT. V usage is TRBV5-1 and J usage is TRBJ1-1, with D perhaps matching TRBD1 (5 bases). CDR1 SGHRS and CDR2 YFSETQ come from the germline V gene. Trimming left V 1 base short and J 1 base short, with 11 bases between. This CDR3 is 15 amino acids long. Full variable domain (outside the CDR3, taken from reference TRBV5-1 and TRBJ1-1): KAGVTQTPRYLIKTRGQQVTLSCSPISGHRSVSWYQQTPGQGLQFLFEYFSETQRNKGNFPGRFSGRQFSNSRSEMNVSTLELGDSALYLCASSLSWGGNTEAFFGQGTRLTVV.

The V and J genes are TRBV6-2 or TRBV6-3 and TRBJ2-7; 9 bases line up with TRBD1. J lost 4 bases, V lost 2 bases, and 12 bases had no gene match. Germline V lookup: CDR1 MNHEY, CDR2 SVGEGT. This CDR3 has 17 amino acids. The CDR3 DNA sequence: TGTGCCAGCAGTTACGGTCGGCCGGGACAGGGCAGATACGAGCAGTACTTC. Amino acids: CASSYGRPGQGRYEQYF.

This clonotype was picked up many times. This chain joins TRBV6-5 and TRBJ2-3, with TRBD2 matching 7 bases. Germline-derived CDR1 and CDR2 are MNHEY and SVGAGI. This CDR3 spans 15 amino acids. V shed 6 bases and J 0 bases; nucleotides not matched to a gene: 6. The CDR3 loop reads CASSRLAGSTDTQYF. In nucleotides, the CDR3 is TGTGCCAGCAGCAGACTAGCCGGGAGCACAGATACGCAGTATTTT.

A few counts support this clonotype. V is TRBV28 and J is TRBJ2-7; D unclear. Trimming cost V 6 bases and J 3 bases, with 9 bases left between them. The CDR3 totals 12 residues. Germline-derived CDR1 and CDR2 are MDHEN and SYDVKM. Here the CDR3 reads CASRSQVYEQYF. The CDR3 DNA reads as TGTGCCAGCAGGAGTCAGGTCTACGAGCAGTACTTC.

This clonotype was detected only a few times. The J gene is TRBJ2-4, the V gene TRBV25-1; D is ambiguous. The V and J ends lost 1 base and 3 bases respectively, with 7 bases between them. Germline V CDR1 and CDR2: MGHDK, SYGVNS. The CDR3 length is 14 residues. The CDR3 spells CASSESGNKNIQYF. CDR3 nucleotides: TGTGCCAGCAGTGAATCCGGAAACAAAAACATTCAGTACTTC.

In this sample, this clonotype turned up a few times. V gene TRBV12-3 or TRBV12-4 combines with J gene TRBJ1-5; D is undetermined. The V end was cut by 2 bases, the J end by 7 bases, with 9 bases between. The CDR3 consists of 13 residues. The CDR3, as DNA: TGTGCCAGCAGTTTATCGGCAGCCCAGCCCCAGCATTTT. Translated, it gives CASSLSAAQPQHF.

The genes are TRBV6-5 and TRBJ1-2, with unresolved D. Per germline, CDR1 MNHEY and CDR2 SVGAGI. This CDR3 contains 13 residues. The germline V and J ends were trimmed by 4 bases and 4 bases, with 10 bases remaining between them. The CDR3 region has the DNA TGTGCCAGCAGTTTGGGCAGGCTCTATGGCTACACCTTC. This codes for CASSLGRLYGYTF.

This chain links TRBV27 with TRBJ2-5; TRBD1 agrees at 8 bases. CDR3 size: 16 residues. Per the germline V gene, CDR1 is MNHEY and CDR2 is SMNVEV (reference sequence). V lost 4 bases to trimming and J lost 1 base; unmatched junction nucleotides: 8. The CDR3 nucleotides read TGTGCCAGCAGTTACGTAACCGGGACAGGCCAAGAGACCCAGTACTTC. This codes for CASSYVTGTGQETQYF.

This chain uses TRBV29-1 with TRBJ2-5, with a possible D match to TRBD1 (6 bases). V shed 3 bases and J shed 4 bases, with 15 bases lying between them. Germline CDR1 and CDR2: SQVTM and ANQGSEA. This CDR3 has 14 residues. The CDR3 protein is CSVEKVGRGETQYF. CDR3 in DNA: TGCAGCGTTGAGAAGGTTGGCAGGGGAGAGACCCAGTACTTC.

This clonotype was counted between two and nine times. The chain recombines TRBV20-1 with TRBJ2-5, with D hard to call. With the DNA end fitting TRBJ2-7 better, the J assignment may be wrong. Germline CDR1 reads DFQATT; CDR2 reads SNEGSKA (reference sequence). The CDR3 totals 10 residues. The CDR3 protein is CSAPRDEQYF. The CDR3 DNA follows: TGCAGTGCTCCTAGAGACGAGCAGTACTTC.

The V gene is TRBV5-1, the J gene TRBJ1-5; D is unclear. The CDR3 sequence is 14 residues long. The V end lost 5 bases, the J end lost 8 bases, and 17 bases lay between the germline ends. The germline V gene encodes CDR1 SGHRS and CDR2 YFSETQ. The CDR3 spells CASSLGSGLEPQHF. In nucleotides, the CDR3 is TGCGCCAGCAGTCTAGGGTCGGGTTTGGAGCCCCAGCATTTT.

The genes are TRBV29-1 and TRBJ1-2; D is possibly TRBD1 (5 bases). Trimming removed 5 bases at V and 6 bases at J, with 16 bases between. The CDR3 contains 13 residues. From germline, CDR1 is SQVTM and CDR2 ANQGSEA. CDR3 amino acids: CSVQGEVMDGYTF. CDR3 coding DNA: TGCAGCGTTCAAGGGGAGGTGATGGATGGCTACACCTTC.